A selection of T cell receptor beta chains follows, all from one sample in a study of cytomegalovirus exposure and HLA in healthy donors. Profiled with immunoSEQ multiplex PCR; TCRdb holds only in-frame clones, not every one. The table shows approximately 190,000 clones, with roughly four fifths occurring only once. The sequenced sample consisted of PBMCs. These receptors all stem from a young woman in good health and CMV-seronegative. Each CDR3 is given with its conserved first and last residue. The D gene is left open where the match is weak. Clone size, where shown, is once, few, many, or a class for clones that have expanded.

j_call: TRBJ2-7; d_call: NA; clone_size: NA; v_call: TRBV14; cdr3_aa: CASSPNRLGNYEQYF; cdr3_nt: TGTGCCAGCAGCCCGAACAGACTAGGCAACTACGAGCAGTACTTC
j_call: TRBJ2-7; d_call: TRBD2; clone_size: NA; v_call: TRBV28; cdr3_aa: CASSPLGLAGGPDRSYEQYF; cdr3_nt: TGTGCCAGCAGCCCCCTCGGGCTAGCGGGAGGGCCAGATCGTTCCTACGAGCAGTACTTC
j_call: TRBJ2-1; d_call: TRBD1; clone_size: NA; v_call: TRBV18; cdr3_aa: CASSPWYGQDNEQFF; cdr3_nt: TGTGCCAGCTCACCATGGTATGGACAGGACAATGAGCAGTTCTTC
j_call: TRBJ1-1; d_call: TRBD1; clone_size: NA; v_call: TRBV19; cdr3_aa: CASSIPGQVNTEAFF; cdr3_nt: TGTGCCAGTAGTATACCCGGACAGGTGAACACTGAAGCTTTCTTT
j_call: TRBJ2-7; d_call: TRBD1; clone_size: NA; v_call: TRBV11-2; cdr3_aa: CASSEQGMAYEQYF; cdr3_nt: TGTGCCAGCAGCGAACAGGGGATGGCCTACGAGCAGTACTTC
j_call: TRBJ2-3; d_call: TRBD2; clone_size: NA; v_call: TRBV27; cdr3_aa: CASSSRTSGSTDTQYF; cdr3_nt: TGTGCCAGCAGTTCAAGGACTAGCGGAAGCACAGATACGCAGTATTTT
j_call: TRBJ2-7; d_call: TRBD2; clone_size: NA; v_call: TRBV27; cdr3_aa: CASRQAGVTYEQYF; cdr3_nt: TGTGCCAGCAGGCAAGCGGGAGTAACCTACGAGCAGTACTTC
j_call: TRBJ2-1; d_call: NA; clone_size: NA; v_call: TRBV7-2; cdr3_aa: CASSFVIGSSEQFF; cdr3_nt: TGTGCCAGCAGCTTTGTAATAGGGAGCAGCGAGCAGTTCTTC
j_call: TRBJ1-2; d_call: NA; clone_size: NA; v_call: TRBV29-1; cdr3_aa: CSVAAGQINYGYTF; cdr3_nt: TGCAGCGTTGCTGCCGGACAGATCAACTATGGCTACACCTTC
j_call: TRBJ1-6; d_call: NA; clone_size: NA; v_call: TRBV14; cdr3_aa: CASSQDGGIQSPLHF; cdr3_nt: TGTGCCAGCAGCCAAGACGGGGGTATCCAATCACCCCTCCACTTT
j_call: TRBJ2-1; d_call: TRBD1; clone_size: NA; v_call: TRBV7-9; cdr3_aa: CASSLVTGVGEQFF; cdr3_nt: TGTGCCAGCAGCTTAGTAACAGGGGTGGGTGAGCAGTTCTTC
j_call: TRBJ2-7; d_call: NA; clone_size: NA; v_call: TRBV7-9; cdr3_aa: CASSLTREPYEQYF; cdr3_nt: TGTGCCAGCAGCTTAACCCGGGAGCCCTACGAGCAGTACTTC
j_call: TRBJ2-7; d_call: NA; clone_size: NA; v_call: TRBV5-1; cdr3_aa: CASSLEGRTDEQYF; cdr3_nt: TGCGCCAGCAGCTTGGAAGGGAGGACCGACGAGCAGTACTTC
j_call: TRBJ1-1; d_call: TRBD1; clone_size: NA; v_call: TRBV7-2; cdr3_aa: CASSLKSGGTEAFF; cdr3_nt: TGTGCCAGCAGCTTAAAATCAGGGGGCACTGAAGCTTTCTTT
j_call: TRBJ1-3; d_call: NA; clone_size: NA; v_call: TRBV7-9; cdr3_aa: CASSFFQVVGNTIYF; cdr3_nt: TGTGCCAGCAGCTTTTTTCAGGTAGTCGGAAACACCATATATTTT
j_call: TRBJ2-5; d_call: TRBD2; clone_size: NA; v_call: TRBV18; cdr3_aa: CASSTLLAGTQETQYF; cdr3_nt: TGTGCCAGCTCTACCCTGCTAGCGGGGACCCAAGAGACCCAGTACTTC
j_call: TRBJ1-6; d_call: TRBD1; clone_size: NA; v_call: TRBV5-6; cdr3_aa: CASSLRGTAISPLHF; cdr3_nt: TGTGCCAGCAGCTTGAGGGGGACAGCAATTTCACCCCTCCACTTT
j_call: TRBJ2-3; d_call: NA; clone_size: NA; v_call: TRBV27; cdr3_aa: CASRSWAGVHTQYF; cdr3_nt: TGTGCCAGCAGAAGTTGGGCAGGGGTCCATACGCAGTATTTT
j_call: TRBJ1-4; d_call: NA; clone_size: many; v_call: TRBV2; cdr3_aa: CASCFSGVANEKLFF; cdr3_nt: TGTGCCAGCTGCTTTTCGGGAGTAGCTAATGAAAAACTGTTTTTT
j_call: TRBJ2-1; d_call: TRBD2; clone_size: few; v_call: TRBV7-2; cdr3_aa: CASSQGSGGALEQFF; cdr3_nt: TGTGCCAGCAGTCAAGGTAGCGGGGGGGCCCTTGAGCAGTTCTTC
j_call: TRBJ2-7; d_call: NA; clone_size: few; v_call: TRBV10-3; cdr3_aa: CAIRQDSYEQYF; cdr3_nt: TGTGCCATTAGACAGGATTCCTACGAGCAGTACTTC
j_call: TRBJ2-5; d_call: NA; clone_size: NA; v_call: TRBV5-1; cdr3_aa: CASSLRGGAVETQYF; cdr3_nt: TGCGCCAGCAGCTTGAGGGGGGGGGCCGTAGAGACCCAGTACTTC
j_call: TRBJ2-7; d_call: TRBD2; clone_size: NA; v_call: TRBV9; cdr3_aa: CASSVGSSGGEQYF; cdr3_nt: TGTGCCAGCAGCGTAGGTAGTAGCGGGGGCGAGCAGTACTTC
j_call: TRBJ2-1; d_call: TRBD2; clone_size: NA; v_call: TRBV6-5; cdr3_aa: CASSYPKRGGNNEQFF; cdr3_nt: TGTGCCAGCAGTTACCCTAAGCGGGGGGGGAACAATGAGCAGTTCTTC
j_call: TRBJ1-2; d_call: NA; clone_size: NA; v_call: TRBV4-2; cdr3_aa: CASSQTEIDGYTF; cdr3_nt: TGTGCCAGCAGCCAAACAGAGATTGATGGCTACACCTTC
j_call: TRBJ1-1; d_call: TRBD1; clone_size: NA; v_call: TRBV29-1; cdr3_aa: CSVELQGAGTEAFF; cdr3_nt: TGCAGCGTTGAGCTTCAGGGGGCAGGCACTGAAGCTTTCTTT